Below, 18 T cell receptor beta chains from the same sample are listed, as sequenced in a study of shared clonotypes between healthy human individuals. TCRdb keeps only in-frame clones here, not all; method: immunoSEQ multiplex PCR. The sample records about 2 million clones, 85% to 95% being singletons. Naive CD8 cells were CD45RO-negative, positively selected for CCR7, excluding terminally differentiated effector memory CD45RA+ cells. What was sequenced was naive CD8+ T cells sorted from blood. The receptors come from a man younger than 30 in good health.

V gene TRBV9 combines with J gene TRBJ2-7, with a possible D match to TRBD1 (6 bases). The V gene lost 4 bases and the J gene lost 3 bases, with 17 bases spanning the gap. From germline, CDR1 is SGDLS and CDR2 YYNGEE. This CDR3 comprises 15 residues. The CDR3, as DNA: TGTGCCAGCAGCCATGGGGGCAGTAATCTCTACGAGCAGTACTTC. This encodes CASSHGGSNLYEQYF.

The V and J genes are TRBV4-1 and TRBJ1-2; D unclear. V was pared by 1 base and J by 4 bases, with 13 bases between. Germline V gene lookup returns CDR1 MGHRA and CDR2 YSYEKL. CDR3 length: 15 residues. CDR3 in amino acids: CASSQGLVESYGYTF. CDR3 bases: TGCGCCAGCAGCCAAGGGCTGGTCGAGAGCTATGGCTACACCTTC.

The genes are TRBV2 and TRBJ2-7, with TRBD2 matching over 8 bases. V shed 7 bases, J shed 3 bases, and the junction held 8 bases outside the gene matches. Germline loops: CDR1 SNHLY, CDR2 FYNNEI. This CDR3 has 14 amino acids. The CDR3, as DNA: TGTGCCAGCATCGGAACGCGGGGGGACTACGAGCAGTACTTC. Protein product: CASIGTRGDYEQYF.

The CDR3 bases are TGTGCCAGCAGTTATGGAGCTAACAATGAGCAGTTCTTC. The encoded protein is CASSYGANNEQFF. V and J are TRBV6-5 and TRBJ2-1; D not resolved. The CDR3 covers 13 residues. Germline lookup yields CDR1 MNHEY and CDR2 SVGAGI. V lost 3 bases and J lost 5, with 8 bases in between.

The chain couples TRBV7-9 to TRBJ1-2; D might be TRBD1 (5 bases). The V end lost 2 bases, the J end lost 4 bases, and 23 bases lay between the germline ends. The germline V gene encodes CDR1 SEHNR and CDR2 FQNEAQ (reference sequence). The CDR3 has 18 residues. CDR3 bases: TGTGCCAGCAGCTTAAGGACTCCGCCAGGGCCTTTCGGCTATGGCTACACCTTC. This encodes CASSLRTPPGPFGYGYTF.

Remarks on this clone: Other DNA sequences in the sample encode the same CDR3. The V call is TRBV5-1, the J call TRBJ1-1, with D perhaps TRBD1 (5 bases). Germline V gene sequence: CDR1 SGHRS, CDR2 YFSETQ. This CDR3 spans 13 amino acids. The V gene lost 4 bases and the J gene lost 4 bases, with 11 bases spanning the gap. The CDR3 region has the DNA TGCGCCAGCAGCCTTACGAGGGGCACTGAAGCTTTCTTT. It is translated as CASSLTRGTEAFF.

V gene TRBV27 combines with J gene TRBJ1-4; the match to TRBD1 covers 7 bases. CDR1 is MNHEY and CDR2 is SMNVEV in the germline V gene (reference sequence). The CDR3 totals 15 residues. V was clipped by 4 bases and J by 5 bases; unmatched bases: 7. The CDR3 loop reads CASSSRQGENEKLFF. The CDR3 bases are TGTGCCAGCAGTTCGCGGCAGGGGGAGAATGAAAAACTGTTTTTT.

V and J are TRBV29-1 and TRBJ2-3; possibly TRBD1 for D (6 bases). Germline V lookup: CDR1 SQVTM, CDR2 ANQGSEA. This CDR3 comprises 14 residues. V was pared by 6 bases and J by 1 base, with 14 bases between. The CDR3 DNA reads TGCAGCGTCCGGACAGACCACCGCACAGATACGCAGTATTTT. It yields the protein CSVRTDHRTDTQYF.

The chain couples TRBV5-1 to TRBJ1-2, with 7 bases aligning to TRBD1. The germline V gene has CDR1 SGHRS and CDR2 YFSETQ. The CDR3 spans 19 residues. With V trimmed by 1 base and J by 0 bases, 15 bases remained unmatched. The CDR3 loop is CASSLSGQLNSDTNYGYTF. DNA of the CDR3: TGCGCCAGCAGCTTGTCGGGACAGTTGAATTCAGATACTAACTATGGCTACACCTTC.

The genes are TRBV11-2 and TRBJ2-3; D is unresolved. The CDR3 spans 14 residues. V was pared by 5 bases and J by 4 bases, with 13 bases between. Germline V gene lookup returns CDR1 SGHAT and CDR2 FQNNGV. The CDR3: CASSDLPGSDTQYF. The CDR3 DNA follows: TGTGCCAGCAGCGACCTTCCCGGATCAGATACGCAGTATTTT.

The chain recombines TRBV9 with TRBJ2-2; 10 bases are a match to TRBD2. Trimming took 4 bases from V and 4 from J; bases not matched to a gene: 10. Germline lookup yields CDR1 SGDLS and CDR2 YYNGEE. This CDR3 has 17 residues. The CDR3 region is CASSTPGLASLTGELFF. CDR3 nucleotides: TGTGCCAGCAGCACTCCGGGACTAGCGTCACTCACCGGGGAGCTGTTTTTT.

V gene TRBV9 combines with J gene TRBJ2-1, with 9 nucleotides matching TRBD2. There are 18 residues in the CDR3. Germline V gene lookup returns CDR1 SGDLS and CDR2 YYNGEE. The V gene end was trimmed by 3 bases and the J gene end by 2 bases; junction bases not matched to a gene: 12. The CDR3 DNA follows: TGTGCCAGCAGCGCGAGGGGGACTAGCACCTTCGCCTACAATGAGCAGTTCTTC. Amino acids: CASSARGTSTFAYNEQFF.

The chain combines TRBV29-1 with TRBJ2-5; TRBD1 is a possible D gene (6 bases). V lost 3 bases, J lost 2 bases, and 13 bases lay in between. Germline values: CDR1 SQVTM, CDR2 ANQGSEA. The CDR3 sequence is 14 residues long. The CDR3 DNA follows: TGCAGCGTTGAGAGCAGGGGAAAACAAGAGACCCAGTACTTC. Amino acid sequence: CSVESRGKQETQYF. Together with reference TRBV29-1 and TRBJ2-5, the CDR3 gives the full variable domain: SAVISQKPSRDICQRGTSLTIQCQVDSQVTMMFWYRQQPGQSLTLIATANQGSEATYESGFVIDKFPISRPNLTFSTLTVSNMSPEDSSIYLCSVESRGKQETQYFGPGTRLLVL.

In the case of this clone: The CDR3 does not close with the conserved phenylalanine or tryptophan, likely indicating a read error. The chain combines TRBV7-9 with TRBJ1-2, with a weak D call TRBD1 (5 bases). There are 16 residues in the CDR3. V gave up 3 bases and J gave up 0 bases, with 14 bases separating them. Germline values: CDR1 SEHNR, CDR2 FQNEAQ (reference sequence). The CDR3 protein is CASSLSLDTANYGYTL. CDR3 sequence (DNA): TGTGCCAGCAGCTTGTCCTTGGACACCGCTAACTATGGCTACACCCTC.

This chain uses TRBV4-1 with TRBJ1-3; 8 nucleotides match TRBD1. The V gene end was trimmed by 0 bases and the J gene end by 7 bases; junction bases not matched to a gene: 5. CDR1 is MGHRA, CDR2 YSYEKL, per germline. The CDR3 contains 15 residues. The CDR3 DNA sequence: TGCGCCAGCAGCCAAGAATACGGACAGGGCAACACCATATATTTT. Its protein is CASSQEYGQGNTIYF.

The chain uses TRBV5-8 and TRBJ2-7, with D perhaps TRBD1 (5 bases). The ends were cut back, 4 bases at V and 3 bases at J, with 8 bases in the middle. This CDR3 contains 12 residues. Germline lookup yields CDR1 SGHTS and CDR2 YDEGEE. Here the CDR3 reads CASSADIYEQYF. The DNA for the CDR3 is TGTGCCAGCAGCGCGGACATCTACGAGCAGTACTTC.

V gene TRBV5-4 combines with J gene TRBJ1-2; D not certain. CDR1 is SGHNT, CDR2 YYREEE, per germline (reference sequence). This CDR3 is built from 13 residues. V was shortened by 3 bases and J by 8 bases, with 14 bases between the two germline ends. For the CDR3, the DNA is TGTGCCAGCAGCTCCCCAGGAGGTGAGGGCTACACCTTC. It is translated as CASSSPGGEGYTF.

This chain connects TRBV11-2 to TRBJ1-6; TRBD1 aligns across 7 bases. Germline V gene lookup returns CDR1 SGHAT and CDR2 FQNNGV. Trimming removed 0 bases from V and 4 bases from J; junction bases left unmatched: 6. This CDR3 region has 17 residues. CDR3 sequence: CASSLETGISYNSPLHF. CDR3 coding DNA: TGTGCCAGCAGCTTAGAGACAGGGATTTCTTATAATTCACCCCTCCACTTT.